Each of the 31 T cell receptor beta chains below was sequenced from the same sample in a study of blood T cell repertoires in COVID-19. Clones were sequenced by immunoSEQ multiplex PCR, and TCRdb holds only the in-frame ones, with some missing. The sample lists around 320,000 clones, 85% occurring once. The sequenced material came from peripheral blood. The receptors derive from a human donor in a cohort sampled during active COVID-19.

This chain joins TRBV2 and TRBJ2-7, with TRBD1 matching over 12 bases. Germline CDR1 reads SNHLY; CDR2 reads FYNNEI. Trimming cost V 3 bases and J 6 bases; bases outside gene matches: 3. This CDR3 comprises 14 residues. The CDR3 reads CASSDGTGGIEQYF. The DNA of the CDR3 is TGTGCCAGCAGTGATGGGACAGGGGGCATCGAGCAGTACTTC.

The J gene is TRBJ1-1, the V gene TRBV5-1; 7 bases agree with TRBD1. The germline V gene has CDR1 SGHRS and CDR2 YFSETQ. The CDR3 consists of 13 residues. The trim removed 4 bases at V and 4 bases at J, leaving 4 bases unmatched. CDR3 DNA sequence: TGCGCCAGCAGCGAAGGGACAGCCACTGAAGCTTTCTTT. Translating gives CASSEGTATEAFF.

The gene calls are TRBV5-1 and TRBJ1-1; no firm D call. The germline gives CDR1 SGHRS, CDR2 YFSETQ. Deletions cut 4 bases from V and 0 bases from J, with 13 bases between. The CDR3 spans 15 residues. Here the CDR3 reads CASSIKADMNTEAFF. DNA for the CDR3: TGCGCCAGCAGCATCAAGGCAGACATGAACACTGAAGCTTTCTTT.

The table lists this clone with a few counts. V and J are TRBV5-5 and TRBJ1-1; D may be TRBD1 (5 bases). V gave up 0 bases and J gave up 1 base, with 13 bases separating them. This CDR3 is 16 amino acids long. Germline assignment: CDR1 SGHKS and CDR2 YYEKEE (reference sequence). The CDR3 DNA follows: TGTGCCAGCAGCTTGGTAGTGGGCCAGGGGAACACTGAAGCTTTCTTT. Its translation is CASSLVVGQGNTEAFF.

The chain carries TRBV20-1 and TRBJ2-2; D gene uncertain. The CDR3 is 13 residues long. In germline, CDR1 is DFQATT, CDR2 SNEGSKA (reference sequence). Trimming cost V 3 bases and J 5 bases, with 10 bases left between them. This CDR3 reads CSASSPETGELFF. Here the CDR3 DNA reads TGCAGTGCTAGTAGTCCCGAGACCGGGGAGCTGTTTTTT.

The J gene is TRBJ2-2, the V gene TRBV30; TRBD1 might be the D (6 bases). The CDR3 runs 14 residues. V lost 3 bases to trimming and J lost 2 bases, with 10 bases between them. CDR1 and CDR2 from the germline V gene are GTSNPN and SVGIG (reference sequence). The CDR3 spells CAWRPDSNTGELFF. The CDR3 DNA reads TGTGCCTGGAGACCGGACAGTAACACCGGGGAGCTGTTTTTT.

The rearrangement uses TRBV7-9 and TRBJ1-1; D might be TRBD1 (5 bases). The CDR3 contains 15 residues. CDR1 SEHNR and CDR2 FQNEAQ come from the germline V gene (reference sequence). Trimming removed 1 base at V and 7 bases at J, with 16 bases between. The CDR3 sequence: CASSLDGAAFNEAFF. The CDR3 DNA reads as TGTGCCAGCAGCTTAGATGGGGCGGCCTTTAATGAAGCTTTCTTT.

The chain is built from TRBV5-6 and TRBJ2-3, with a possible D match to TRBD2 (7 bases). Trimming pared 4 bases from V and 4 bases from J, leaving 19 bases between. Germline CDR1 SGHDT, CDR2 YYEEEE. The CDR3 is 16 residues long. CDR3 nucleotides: TGTGCCAGCAGCCCCCTGGGGGGGGCACCATCAGATACGCAGTATTTT. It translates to CASSPLGGAPSDTQYF.

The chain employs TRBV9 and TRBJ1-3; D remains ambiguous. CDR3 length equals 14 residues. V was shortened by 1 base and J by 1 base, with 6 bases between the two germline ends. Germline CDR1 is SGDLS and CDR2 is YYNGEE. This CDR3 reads CASSVIGSGNTIYF. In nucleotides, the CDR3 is TGTGCCAGCAGCGTAATCGGGTCTGGAAACACCATATATTTT.

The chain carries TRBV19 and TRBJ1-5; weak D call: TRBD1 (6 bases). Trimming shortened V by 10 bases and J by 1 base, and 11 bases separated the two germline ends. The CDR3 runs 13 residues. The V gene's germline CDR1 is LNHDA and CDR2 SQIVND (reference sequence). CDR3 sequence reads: CATTDRSNQPQHF. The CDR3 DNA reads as TGTGCCACCACGGACAGAAGCAATCAGCCCCAGCATTTT.

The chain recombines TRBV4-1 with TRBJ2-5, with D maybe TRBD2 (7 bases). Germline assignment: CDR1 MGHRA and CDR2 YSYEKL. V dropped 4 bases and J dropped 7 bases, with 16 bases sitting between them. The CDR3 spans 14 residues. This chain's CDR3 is CASSPPGAGVTQYF. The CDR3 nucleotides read TGCGCCAGCAGCCCCCCAGGGGCGGGGGTGACCCAGTACTTC.

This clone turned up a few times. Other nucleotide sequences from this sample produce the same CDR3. CDR3 DNA sequence: TGTGCCTGGAGTCCGGGTAGCTATGGCTACACCTTC. Amino acids: CAWSPGSYGYTF. The rearrangement joins TRBV30 to TRBJ1-2; D is uncertain. Germline loops: CDR1 GTSNPN, CDR2 SVGIG (reference sequence). The V end was cut by 2 bases, the J end by 4 bases, with 8 bases between. CDR3 length: 12 residues. The whole variable domain, remainder taken from reference TRBV30 and TRBJ1-2, is SQTIHQWPATLVQPVGSPLSLECTVEGTSNPNLYWYRQAAGRGLQLLFYSVGIGQISSEVPQNLSASRPQDRQFILSSKKLLLSDSGFYLCAWSPGSYGYTFGSGTRLTVV.

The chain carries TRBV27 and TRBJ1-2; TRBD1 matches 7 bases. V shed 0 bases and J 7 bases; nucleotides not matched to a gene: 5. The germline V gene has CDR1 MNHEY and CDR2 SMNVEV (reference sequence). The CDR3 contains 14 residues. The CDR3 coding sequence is TGTGCCAGCAGTTTATCGGCAGGGGGAGTTGGCTACACCTTC. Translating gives CASSLSAGGVGYTF.

The CDR3 DNA reads TGTGCCAGCAGTCAGCGGGGGCTTAACACCGGGGAGCTGTTTTTT. The encoded protein is CASSQRGLNTGELFF. The chain joins TRBV6-5 to TRBJ2-2; 8 bases are a match to TRBD2. The trim removed 5 bases at V and 2 bases at J, leaving 4 bases unmatched. CDR1 is MNHEY and CDR2 is SVGAGI in the germline V gene. The CDR3 consists of 15 residues.

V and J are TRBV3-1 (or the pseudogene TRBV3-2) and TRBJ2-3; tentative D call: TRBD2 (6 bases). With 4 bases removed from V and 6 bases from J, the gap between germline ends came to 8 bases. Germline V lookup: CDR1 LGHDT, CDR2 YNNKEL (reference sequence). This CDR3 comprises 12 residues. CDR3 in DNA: TGTGCCAGCAGCCTTACTAGCGATACGCAGTATTTT. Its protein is CASSLTSDTQYF.

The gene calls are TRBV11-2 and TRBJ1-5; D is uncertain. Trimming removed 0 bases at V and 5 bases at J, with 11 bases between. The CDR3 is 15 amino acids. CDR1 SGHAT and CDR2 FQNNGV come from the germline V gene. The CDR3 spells CASSLDSRPDQPQHF. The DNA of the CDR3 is TGTGCCAGCAGCTTAGATTCCAGGCCAGATCAGCCCCAGCATTTT.

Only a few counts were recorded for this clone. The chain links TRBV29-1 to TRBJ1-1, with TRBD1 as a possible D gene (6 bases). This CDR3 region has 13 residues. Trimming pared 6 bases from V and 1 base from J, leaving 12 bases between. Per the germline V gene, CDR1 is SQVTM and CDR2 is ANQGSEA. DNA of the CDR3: TGCAGCGTCCCACAGGGAAGGAACACTGAAGCTTTCTTT. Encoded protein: CSVPQGRNTEAFF.

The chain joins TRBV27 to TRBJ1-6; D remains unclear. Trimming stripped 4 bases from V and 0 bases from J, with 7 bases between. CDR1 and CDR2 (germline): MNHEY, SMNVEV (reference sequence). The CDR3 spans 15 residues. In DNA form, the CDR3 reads TGTGCCAGCAGTTCCCGGGGCTCCTATAATTCACCCCTCCACTTT. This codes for CASSSRGSYNSPLHF.

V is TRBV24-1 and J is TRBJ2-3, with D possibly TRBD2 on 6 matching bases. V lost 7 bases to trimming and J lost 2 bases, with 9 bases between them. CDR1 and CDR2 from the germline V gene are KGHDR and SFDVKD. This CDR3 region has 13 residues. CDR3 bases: TGTGCCACCAGATCGGGAGACACAGATACGCAGTATTTT. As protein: CATRSGDTDTQYF.

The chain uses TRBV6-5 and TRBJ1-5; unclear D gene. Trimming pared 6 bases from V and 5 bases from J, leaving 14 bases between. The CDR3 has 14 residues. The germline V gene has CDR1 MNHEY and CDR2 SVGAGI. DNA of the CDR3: TGTGCCAGCAGCCACCCCGGGTTCGATCAGCCCCAGCATTTT. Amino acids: CASSHPGFDQPQHF.

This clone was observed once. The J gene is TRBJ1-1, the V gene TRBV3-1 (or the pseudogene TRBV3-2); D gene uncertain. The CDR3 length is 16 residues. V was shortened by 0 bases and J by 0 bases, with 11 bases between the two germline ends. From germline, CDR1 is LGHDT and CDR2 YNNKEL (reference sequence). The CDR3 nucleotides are TGTGCCAGCAGCCAAGAAAGAGAGGAACTGAACACTGAAGCTTTCTTT. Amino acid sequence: CASSQEREELNTEAFF.

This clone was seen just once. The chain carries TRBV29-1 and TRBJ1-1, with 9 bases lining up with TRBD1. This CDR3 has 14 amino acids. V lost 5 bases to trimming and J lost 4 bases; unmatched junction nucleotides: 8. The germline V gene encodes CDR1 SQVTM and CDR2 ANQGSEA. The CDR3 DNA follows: TGCAGCGTTCGGGACAGGGCTGGAAGCACTGAAGCTTTCTTT. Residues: CSVRDRAGSTEAFF.

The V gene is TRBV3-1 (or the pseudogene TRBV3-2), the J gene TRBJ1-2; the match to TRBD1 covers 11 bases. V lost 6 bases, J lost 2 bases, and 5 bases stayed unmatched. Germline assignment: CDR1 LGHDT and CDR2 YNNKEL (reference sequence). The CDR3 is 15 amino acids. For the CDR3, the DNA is TGTGCCAGCAGAGAACGGGACAGGGGGAACTATGGCTACACCTTC. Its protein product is CASRERDRGNYGYTF.

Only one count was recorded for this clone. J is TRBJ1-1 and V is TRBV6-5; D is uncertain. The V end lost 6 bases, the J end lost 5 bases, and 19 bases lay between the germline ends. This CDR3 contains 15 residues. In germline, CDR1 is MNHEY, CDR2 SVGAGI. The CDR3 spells CASSPKTPGRTEAFF. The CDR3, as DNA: TGTGCCAGCAGCCCGAAGACACCGGGGAGGACTGAAGCTTTCTTT.

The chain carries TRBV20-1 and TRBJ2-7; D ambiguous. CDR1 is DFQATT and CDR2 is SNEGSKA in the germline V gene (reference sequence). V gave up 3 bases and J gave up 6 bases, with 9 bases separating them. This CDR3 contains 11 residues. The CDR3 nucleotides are TGCAGTGCTAGCACTGAACTCGAGCAGTACTTC. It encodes CSASTELEQYF.

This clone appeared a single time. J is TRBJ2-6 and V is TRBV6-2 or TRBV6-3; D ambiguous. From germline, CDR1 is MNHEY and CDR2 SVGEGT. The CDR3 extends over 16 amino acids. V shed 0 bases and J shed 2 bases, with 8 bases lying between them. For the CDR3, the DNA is TGTGCCAGCAGTTACTCGGTGCGGACTGGGGCCAACGTCCTGACTTTC. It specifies CASSYSVRTGANVLTF.

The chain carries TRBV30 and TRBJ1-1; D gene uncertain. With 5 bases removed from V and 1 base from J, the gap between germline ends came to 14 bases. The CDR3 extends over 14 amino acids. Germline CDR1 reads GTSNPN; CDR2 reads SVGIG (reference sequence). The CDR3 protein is CAWDSLAGNTEAFF. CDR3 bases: TGTGCCTGGGATTCACTTGCGGGGAACACTGAAGCTTTCTTT. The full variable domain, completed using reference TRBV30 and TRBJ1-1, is SQTIHQWPATLVQPVGSPLSLECTVEGTSNPNLYWYRQAAGRGLQLLFYSVGIGQISSEVPQNLSASRPQDRQFILSSKKLLLSDSGFYLCAWDSLAGNTEAFFGQGTRLTVV.

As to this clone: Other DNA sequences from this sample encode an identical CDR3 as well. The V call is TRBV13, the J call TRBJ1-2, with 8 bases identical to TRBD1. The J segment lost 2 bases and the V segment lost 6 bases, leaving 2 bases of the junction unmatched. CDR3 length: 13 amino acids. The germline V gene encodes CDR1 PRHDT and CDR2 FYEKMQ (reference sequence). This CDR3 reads CASSRTGNYGYTF. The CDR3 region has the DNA TGTGCCAGCAGTCGGACAGGGAACTATGGCTACACCTTC.

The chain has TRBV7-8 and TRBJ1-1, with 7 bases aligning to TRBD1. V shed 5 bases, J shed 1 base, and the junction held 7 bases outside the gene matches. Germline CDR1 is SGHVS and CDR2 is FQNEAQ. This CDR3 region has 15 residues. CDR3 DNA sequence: TGTGCCAGCAGCCACTCCACAGGGGCGAACACTGAAGCTTTCTTT. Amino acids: CASSHSTGANTEAFF.

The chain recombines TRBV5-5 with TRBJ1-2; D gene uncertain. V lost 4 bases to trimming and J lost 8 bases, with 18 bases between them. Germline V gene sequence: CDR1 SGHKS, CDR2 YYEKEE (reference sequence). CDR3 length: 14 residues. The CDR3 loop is CASSPGGIVGGYTF. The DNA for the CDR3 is TGTGCCAGCAGCCCCGGAGGGATTGTAGGCGGCTACACCTTC.

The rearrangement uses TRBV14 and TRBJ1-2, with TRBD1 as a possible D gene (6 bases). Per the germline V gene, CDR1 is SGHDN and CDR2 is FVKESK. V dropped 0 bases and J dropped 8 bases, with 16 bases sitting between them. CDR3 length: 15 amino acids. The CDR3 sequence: CASSQEEQGEDGYTF. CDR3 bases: TGTGCCAGCAGCCAAGAGGAACAGGGCGAGGACGGCTACACCTTC.